This T cell receptor (beta chain) was identified during a study of blood T cell repertoires in COVID-19. Study-wide context: The cDNA or gDNA used as material had been derived from T cells, B-cell-depleted T cells, or PBMCs.

Assay: immunoSEQ multiplex PCR; the TCRdb copy retains only in-frame clones and omits some. The repertoire holds a few hundred thousand clones, with 70% to 90% as singletons. Cohorts were based on clinical histories the participants reported. All recovered Cohort 3 donors got two negative PCRs, got clearance, or saw symptom resolution. The CDR3 sequence is 14 residues long. Germline V gives CDR1 SGHNT, CDR2 YYREEE (reference sequence). Trimming left V 4 bases short and J 2 bases short, with 9 bases between. The source is a woman in her 30s who had recovered from COVID-19. The sample comprised PBMCs or T cells enriched from blood (not recorded which). The chain uses TRBV5-4 and TRBJ2-2, with TRBD2 as a possible D gene (6 bases). The DNA of the CDR3 is TGTGCCAGCAGCCCGCGGGACAACACCGGGGAGCTGTTTTTT. It yields the protein CASSPRDNTGELFF.